This entry features one T cell receptor beta chain sequence. Antigen: not known. The data were obtained in a study of T cell responses to AZD1222 COVID-19 vaccine. Notes on the study in general: Nearly half of spike-specific TCRs reportedly go after variant regions that carry no mutations. Spike-specific TCR breadth and depth went up after people got two AZD1222 doses. Only 5 or 6 individuals given AZD1222 were seropositive at baseline. The donors showed a predominance of white British ancestry and of females, with possible underestimation of clonal diversity.

Libraries were prepared by immunoSEQ multiplex PCR; TCRdb keeps only in-frame clonotypes and omits some of them. The top ten clones hold 4.4% of a sample with 95,000 to 150,000 clones, under 90% of them seen once. Germline V gene lookup returns CDR1 SNHLY and CDR2 FYNNEI. The CDR3 consists of 13 residues. V gave up 2 bases and J gave up 6 bases, with 11 bases separating them. The chain is built from TRBV2 and TRBJ2-7; no clear D. The TCR comes from an adult in good health. The sequences come from peripheral blood, collected on day 0 of AZD1222 vaccination. The CDR3 region is CASSERVKGEQYF. CDR3 nucleotide sequence: TGTGCCAGCAGTGAAAGGGTAAAGGGCGAGCAGTACTTC.